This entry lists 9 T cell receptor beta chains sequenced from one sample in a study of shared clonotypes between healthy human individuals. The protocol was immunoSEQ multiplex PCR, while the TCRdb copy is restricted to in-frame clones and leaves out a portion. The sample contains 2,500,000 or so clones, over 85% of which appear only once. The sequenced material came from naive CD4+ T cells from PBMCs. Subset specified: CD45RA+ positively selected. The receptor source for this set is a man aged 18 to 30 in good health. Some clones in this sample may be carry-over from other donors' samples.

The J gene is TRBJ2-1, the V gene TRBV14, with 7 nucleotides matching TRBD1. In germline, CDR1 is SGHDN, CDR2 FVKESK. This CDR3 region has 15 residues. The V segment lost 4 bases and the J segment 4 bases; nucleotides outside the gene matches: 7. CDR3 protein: CASSPGRGLYNEQFF. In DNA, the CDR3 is TGTGCCAGCAGCCCCGGTAGGGGGCTTTACAATGAGCAGTTCTTC.

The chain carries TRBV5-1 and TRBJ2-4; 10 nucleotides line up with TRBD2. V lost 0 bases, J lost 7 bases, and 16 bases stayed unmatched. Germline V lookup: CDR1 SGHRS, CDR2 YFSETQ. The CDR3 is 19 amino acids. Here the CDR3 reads CASSLVGRLAGVVGNIQYF. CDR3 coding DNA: TGCGCCAGCAGCTTGGTTGGGAGGCTAGCGGGAGTTGTGGGGAACATTCAGTACTTC.

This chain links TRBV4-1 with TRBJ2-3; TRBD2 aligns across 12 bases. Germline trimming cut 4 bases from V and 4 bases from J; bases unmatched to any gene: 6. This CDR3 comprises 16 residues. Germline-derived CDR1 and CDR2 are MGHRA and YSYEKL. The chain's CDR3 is CASSRLAGVRSDTQYF. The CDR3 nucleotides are TGCGCCAGCAGCCGACTAGCGGGAGTTAGGTCAGATACGCAGTATTTT.

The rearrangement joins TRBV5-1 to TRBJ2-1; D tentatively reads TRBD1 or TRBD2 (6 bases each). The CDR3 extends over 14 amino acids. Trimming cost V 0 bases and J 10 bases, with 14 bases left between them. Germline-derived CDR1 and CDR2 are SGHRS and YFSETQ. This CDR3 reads CASSLASGAQEQFF. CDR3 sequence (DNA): TGCGCCAGCAGCTTGGCGTCGGGGGCGCAGGAGCAGTTCTTC.

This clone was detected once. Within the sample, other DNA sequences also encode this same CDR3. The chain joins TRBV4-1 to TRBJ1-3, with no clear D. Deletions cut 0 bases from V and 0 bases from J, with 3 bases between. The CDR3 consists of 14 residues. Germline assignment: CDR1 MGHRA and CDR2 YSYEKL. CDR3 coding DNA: TGCGCCAGCAGCCAAGATCCCTCTGGAAACACCATATATTTT. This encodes CASSQDPSGNTIYF.

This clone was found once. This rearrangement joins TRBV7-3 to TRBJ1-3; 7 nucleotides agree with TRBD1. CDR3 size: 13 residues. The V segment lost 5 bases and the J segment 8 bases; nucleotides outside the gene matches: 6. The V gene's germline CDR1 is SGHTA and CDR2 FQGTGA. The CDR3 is CASSPAGGHTIYF. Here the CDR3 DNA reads TGTGCCAGCAGCCCCGCAGGGGGACACACCATATATTTT.

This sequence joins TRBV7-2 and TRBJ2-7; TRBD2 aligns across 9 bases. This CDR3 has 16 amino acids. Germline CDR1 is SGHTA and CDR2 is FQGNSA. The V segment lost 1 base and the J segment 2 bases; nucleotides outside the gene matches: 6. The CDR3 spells CASSLVIAGAAYEQYF. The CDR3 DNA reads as TGTGCCAGCAGCTTAGTAATAGCGGGAGCAGCCTACGAGCAGTACTTC.

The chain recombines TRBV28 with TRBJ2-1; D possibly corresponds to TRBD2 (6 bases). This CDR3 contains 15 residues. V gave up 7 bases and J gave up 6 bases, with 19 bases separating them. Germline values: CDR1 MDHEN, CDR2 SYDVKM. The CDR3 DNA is TGTGCCAGCATGATGGGGACTCAGCGCGGCAATGAGCAGTTCTTC. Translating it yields CASMMGTQRGNEQFF. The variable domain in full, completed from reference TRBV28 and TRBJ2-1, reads DVKVTQSSRYLVKRTGEKVFLECVQDMDHENMFWYRQDPGLGLRLIYFSYDVKMKEKGDIPEGYSVSREKKERFSLILESASTNQTSMYLCASMMGTQRGNEQFFGPGTRLTVL.

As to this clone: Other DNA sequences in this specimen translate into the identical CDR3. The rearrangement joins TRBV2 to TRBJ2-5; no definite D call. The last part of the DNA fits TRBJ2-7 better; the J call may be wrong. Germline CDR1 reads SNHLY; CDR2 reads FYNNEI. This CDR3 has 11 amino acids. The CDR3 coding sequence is TGTGCCAGCAGTGCCCCCTACGAGCAGTACTTC. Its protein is CASSAPYEQYF.